These 24 T cell receptor beta chains were all obtained from the same sample, sequenced in a study of blood T cell repertoires in COVID-19. The data were produced by immunoSEQ multiplex PCR, yet TCRdb's version contains in-frame clones alone and is incomplete. The sample shows approximately 75,000 clones, roughly 82% of them seen only once. Specimen: peripheral blood. These receptors were collected from a human donor in a cohort sampled during active COVID-19.

This chain joins TRBV2 and TRBJ1-6; no firm D call. Trimming removed 5 bases from V and 4 bases from J, with 15 bases in between. The length of the CDR3 is 16 residues. Germline CDR1 and CDR2: SNHLY and FYNNEI. The CDR3 bases are TGTGCCAGCAGTCCTTCTGGCCTCTGGTATAATTCACCCCTCCACTTT. It is translated as CASSPSGLWYNSPLHF.

The V gene is TRBV7-2, the J gene TRBJ2-7, with 7 bases matching TRBD1. The CDR3 runs 15 residues. V dropped 4 bases and J dropped 2; count of bases not matched to a gene: 8. Germline V CDR1 and CDR2: SGHTA, FQGNSA. CDR3 nucleotides: TGTGCCAGCAGCTCCGTCGGGACAGAGCCCTACGAGCAGTACTTC. It is translated as CASSSVGTEPYEQYF.

V is TRBV25-1 and J is TRBJ2-7, with D perhaps TRBD2 (7 bases). V lost 3 bases and J lost 6, with 15 bases in between. The CDR3 has 14 amino acids. Germline values: CDR1 MGHDK, CDR2 SYGVNS. The CDR3 is CASSEGGLNAEQYF. The DNA for the CDR3 is TGTGCCAGCAGTGAGGGGGGGCTAAATGCCGAGCAGTACTTC.

The chain links TRBV29-1 to TRBJ2-6; D is unclear. This CDR3 comprises 13 residues. CDR1 SQVTM and CDR2 ANQGSEA come from the germline V gene. V shed 4 bases and J shed 4 bases, with 8 bases lying between them. CDR3 DNA sequence: TGCAGCGTTGCCCTCTCCGGGGCCAACGTCCTGACTTTC. Encoded protein: CSVALSGANVLTF.

V gene TRBV4-2 combines with J gene TRBJ2-7; D unclear. Trimming took off 1 base at V and 0 bases at J, with 7 bases between the two ends. This CDR3 region has 14 residues. Germline V gene lookup returns CDR1 LGHNA and CDR2 YNFKEQ. The CDR3 DNA sequence: TGTGCCAGCAGCCAAGGTTTCGGCTCCTACGAGCAGTACTTC. This gives the protein CASSQGFGSYEQYF.

The chain carries TRBV7-9 and TRBJ1-2; 7 bases match TRBD1. V trimming: 5 bases; J trimming: 6 bases; junction bases outside the gene matches: 9. This CDR3 has 14 amino acids. Germline lookup yields CDR1 SEHNR and CDR2 FQNEAQ (reference sequence). The CDR3 sequence is CASSPSGGFHGYTF. CDR3 sequence (DNA): TGTGCCAGCAGCCCCTCAGGGGGTTTTCATGGCTACACCTTC.

This clone appeared once. This chain connects TRBV7-6 to TRBJ2-1; TRBD1 agrees at 7 bases. Germline CDR1 is SGHVS and CDR2 is FNYEAQ. The CDR3 length is 17 residues. The ends lost 5 bases at V and 3 bases at J; junction bases unmatched: 13. The CDR3 DNA sequence: TGTGCCAGCAGCGCTGGTTTGGGGACAGAGGTCTACAATGAGCAGTTCTTC. Amino acids: CASSAGLGTEVYNEQFF.

The chain links TRBV2 to TRBJ2-7, with unresolved D. Trimming cost V 2 bases and J 6 bases, with 8 bases left between them. Germline CDR1 and CDR2: SNHLY and FYNNEI. The length of the CDR3 is 12 residues. CDR3 loop: CASSEHFFEQYF. The DNA for the CDR3 is TGTGCCAGCAGTGAACATTTTTTCGAGCAGTACTTC.

V usage is TRBV30 and J usage is TRBJ1-2; D is undetermined. Germline lookup yields CDR1 GTSNPN and CDR2 SVGIG (reference sequence). CDR3 length: 13 residues. The V end was cut by 0 bases, the J end by 2 bases, with 7 bases between. This CDR3 is CAWSVSLNYGYTF. The CDR3 coding sequence is TGTGCCTGGAGTGTAAGCCTAAACTATGGCTACACCTTC.

The sample holds a few counts of this clone. V gene TRBV30 combines with J gene TRBJ1-1; no clear D. The length of the CDR3 is 13 residues. Trimming left V 0 bases short and J 1 base short, with 6 bases between. The germline V gene encodes CDR1 GTSNPN and CDR2 SVGIG (reference sequence). DNA for the CDR3: TGTGCCTGGAGTGTGGGCAGGAACACTGAAGCTTTCTTT. Its translation: CAWSVGRNTEAFF.

A single count supports this clone. The chain couples TRBV27 to TRBJ1-1, with 7 bases fitting TRBD1. CDR1 and CDR2 (germline): MNHEY, SMNVEV (reference sequence). Trimming at V came to 4 bases and at J to 0 bases, leaving 8 bases not matched to a gene. This CDR3 comprises 16 residues. The CDR3 nucleotides are TGTGCCAGCAGTTCCGACAGGGCTCAATTGAACACTGAAGCTTTCTTT. Its translation is CASSSDRAQLNTEAFF.

This chain connects TRBV6-2 or TRBV6-3 to TRBJ1-3; D call uncertain. This CDR3 spans 14 amino acids. Between the trimmed V and J ends, which lost 0 bases and 4 bases, there was a span of 7 bases. Germline CDR1 reads MNHEY; CDR2 reads SVGEGT. The CDR3 loop reads CASSYSTRGNTIYF. CDR3 sequence (DNA): TGTGCCAGCAGTTACTCGACGAGGGGAAACACCATATATTTT.

V gene TRBV6-1 combines with J gene TRBJ1-6; D remains unclear. Per the germline V gene, CDR1 is MNHNS and CDR2 is SASEGT. V lost 2 bases and J lost 10, with 12 bases in between. The CDR3 is 14 residues long. The CDR3: CASSERHAASPLHF. Here the CDR3 DNA reads TGTGCCAGCAGTGAAAGGCATGCGGCCTCACCCCTCCACTTT.

The chain carries TRBV5-1 and TRBJ2-5; 7 bases agree with TRBD1. The V and J ends lost 1 base and 2 bases, in that order; junction bases with no gene match: 14. This CDR3 spans 18 amino acids. Germline CDR1 and CDR2: SGHRS and YFSETQ. The CDR3 DNA follows: TGCGCCAGCAGCTTGATCGGAGTAGGGACAGCAGGACAAGAGACCCAGTACTTC. Its translation: CASSLIGVGTAGQETQYF.

The V and J genes are TRBV25-1 and TRBJ2-7; D is possibly TRBD1 (6 bases). This CDR3 contains 13 residues. V lost 3 bases and J lost 7, with 13 bases in between. The V gene's germline CDR1 is MGHDK and CDR2 SYGVNS. CDR3 region: CASSDGTRLEQYF. In nucleotides, the CDR3 is TGTGCCAGCAGTGATGGGACACGGTTAGAGCAGTACTTC.

This clone was observed a handful of times. The J gene is TRBJ2-7, the V gene TRBV5-1, with 8 bases aligning to TRBD2. V trimming: 0 bases; J trimming: 0 bases; junction bases outside the gene matches: 5. The CDR3 length is 16 residues. The germline V gene encodes CDR1 SGHRS and CDR2 YFSETQ. DNA of the CDR3: TGCGCCAGCAGCTTGGCCGGGAGGGTGGGCTCCTACGAGCAGTACTTC. Translating it yields CASSLAGRVGSYEQYF.

The chain couples TRBV7-9 to TRBJ2-1; 10 nucleotides align to TRBD2. Germline V gives CDR1 SEHNR, CDR2 FQNEAQ (reference sequence). This CDR3 contains 16 residues. Trimming cost V 1 base and J 7 bases; bases outside gene matches: 7. The CDR3 DNA is TGTGCCAGCAGCTTAGGAGCGGGGGGGCTACGGAATGAGCAGTTCTTC. It specifies CASSLGAGGLRNEQFF. Together with reference TRBV7-9 and TRBJ2-1, the CDR3 gives the full variable domain: DTGVSQNPRHKITKRGQNVTFRCDPISEHNRLYWYRQTLGQGPEFLTYFQNEAQLEKSRLLSDRFSAERPKGSFSTLEIQRTEQGDSAMYLCASSLGAGGLRNEQFFGPGTRLTVL.

The chain links TRBV7-2 to TRBJ1-2; maybe TRBD1 (6 bases). V shed 4 bases and J shed 6 bases, with 15 bases lying between them. The CDR3 consists of 14 residues. The germline gives CDR1 SGHTA, CDR2 FQGNSA. The CDR3 spells CASSSQPGQNGYTF. In nucleotides, the CDR3 is TGTGCCAGCAGCTCTCAGCCAGGACAGAATGGCTACACCTTC.

The gene calls are TRBV4-2 and TRBJ2-1, with a possible D match to TRBD1 (5 bases). The CDR3 consists of 15 residues. Germline CDR1 LGHNA, CDR2 YNFKEQ. The V end was cut by 3 bases, the J end by 5 bases, with 14 bases between. The CDR3 sequence: CASSQYAGIHNEQFF. In DNA form, the CDR3 reads TGTGCCAGCAGCCAGTATGCAGGGATCCACAATGAGCAGTTCTTC.

V is TRBV6-6 and J is TRBJ1-1, with 12 bases fitting TRBD1. Germline lookup yields CDR1 MNHNY and CDR2 SVGAGI (reference sequence). Losses at the gene ends were 6 bases for V and 6 bases for J; bases not matched to a gene: 8. This CDR3 spans 15 amino acids. The chain's CDR3 is CASRFAGTGGPEAFF. In nucleotides, the CDR3 is TGTGCCAGCAGGTTTGCCGGGACAGGGGGCCCTGAAGCTTTCTTT.

This clone was seen just once. The V call is TRBV30, the J call TRBJ2-1, with D tentatively TRBD2 (7 bases). The V end lost 0 bases, the J end lost 8 bases, and 23 bases lay between the germline ends. Per the germline V gene, CDR1 is GTSNPN and CDR2 is SVGIG (reference sequence). The CDR3 has 17 amino acids. The CDR3 DNA sequence: TGTGCCTGGAGTGTAGGGGCGGGGGCCTCCCGGTCGGATGAGCAGTTCTTC. The encoded protein is CAWSVGAGASRSDEQFF. The complete variable domain, with remaining parts taken from reference TRBV30 and TRBJ2-1, reads SQTIHQWPATLVQPVGSPLSLECTVEGTSNPNLYWYRQAAGRGLQLLFYSVGIGQISSEVPQNLSASRPQDRQFILSSKKLLLSDSGFYLCAWSVGAGASRSDEQFFGPGTRLTVL.

This sequence joins TRBV2 and TRBJ1-2; 10 bases map to TRBD1. V shed 6 bases, J shed 8 bases, and the junction held 9 bases outside the gene matches. CDR3 length equals 14 residues. The germline V gene encodes CDR1 SNHLY and CDR2 FYNNEI. For the CDR3, the DNA is TGTGCCAGCAGACCGGGACAGGGGTACGGCGGCTACACCTTC. Its translation: CASRPGQGYGGYTF.

This clone was counted a few times. The chain recombines TRBV7-2 with TRBJ2-7, with TRBD2 as a possible D gene (6 bases). Trimming left V 1 base short and J 6 bases short, with 25 bases between. CDR1 is SGHTA and CDR2 is FQGNSA in the germline V gene. This CDR3 contains 18 residues. The CDR3 DNA follows: TGTGCCAGCAGCTTAGACGGTAGCGGCCTTTACCGAAGCGGCGAGCAGTACTTC. As protein: CASSLDGSGLYRSGEQYF.

This clone was seen more than once but under ten times. The gene calls are TRBV3-1 (or the pseudogene TRBV3-2) and TRBJ1-3; D perhaps matches TRBD1 (5 bases). Germline loops: CDR1 LGHDT, CDR2 YNNKEL (reference sequence). The CDR3 extends over 12 amino acids. V dropped 1 base and J dropped 8 bases, with 6 bases sitting between them. CDR3 in amino acids: CASSQGRDTIYF. CDR3 nucleotide sequence: TGTGCCAGCAGCCAAGGCAGGGACACCATATATTTT.